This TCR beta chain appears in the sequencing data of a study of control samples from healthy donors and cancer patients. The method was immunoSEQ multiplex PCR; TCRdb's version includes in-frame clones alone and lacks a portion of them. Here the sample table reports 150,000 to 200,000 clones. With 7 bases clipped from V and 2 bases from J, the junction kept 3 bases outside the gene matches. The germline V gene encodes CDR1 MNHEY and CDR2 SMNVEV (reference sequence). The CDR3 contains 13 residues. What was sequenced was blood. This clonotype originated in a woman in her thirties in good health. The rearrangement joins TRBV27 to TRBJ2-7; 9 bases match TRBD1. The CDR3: CASTRTGAYEQYF. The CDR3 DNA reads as TGTGCCAGCACAAGGACAGGGGCCTACGAGCAGTACTTC.